This TCR beta chain was recorded in a study of response to subunit inactivated influenza vaccine. MiXCR, run by TCRdb on the RT-PCR reads, gives a single entry per CDR3 protein. The profile shows 500,000 to 600,000 distinct CDR3 sequences, 12% of them singletons. This CDR3 comprises 18 residues. Germline V lookup: CDR1 LGHNA, CDR2 YNFKEQ. The junction had 11 bases not matched to a gene; V was cut back by 1 base and J by 3 bases. Points from the study as a whole: Authors suggested that a seasonal influenza vaccination recruits few new T cells each time.

This clonotype was seen ten or more times. What it binds is unknown. This TCR derives from a man aged 50 to 59 who received an inactivated influenza vaccine. The chain recombines TRBV4-2 with TRBJ2-3; TRBD2 agrees at 9 bases. This sample comprised PBMCs from blood, obtained on the day of vaccination. The DNA of the CDR3 is TGTGCCAGCAGCCAAGGAGGGGTAGCGGGAGTGGAGACAGATACGCAGTATTTT. It specifies CASSQGGVAGVETDTQYF.